The 13 T cell receptor delta chains below were found in one sample sequenced in a study of gamma-delta T cells after stem cell transplantation. TCRdb re-identified clones in the RT-PCR reads via CATT. There are about 1,300 delta-chain clones in the sample; around 1.8% occur only once, and about 22% lies in the top ten. Sequencing input: gamma-delta T cells. The receptors originated from a human donor. It is not recorded whose cells these are; they may come from a transplant donor.

A word on this clone: One base separates it from a far larger clone, so it is likely a read error. This sample also contains other DNA sequences that code for the same CDR3. The chain uses TRDV2 and TRDJ1; 7 nucleotides agree with TRDD3. This CDR3 contains 14 residues. The V and J ends lost 0 bases and 6 bases, in that order; junction bases with no gene match: 6. The V gene's germline CDR1 is GEAIGNYY and CDR2 EKD. CDR3 coding DNA: TGTGCCTGTGACACCGTTGGGGGACGCCATAAACTCATCTTT. Translating gives CACDTVGGRHKLIF.

On this clone: This likely came from a read error, as a far larger clone is one base away. The chain uses TRDV2 and TRDJ3, with 8 bases matching TRDD3. There are 19 residues in the CDR3. CDR1 and CDR2 (germline): GEAIGNYY, EKD. Germline trimming cut 0 bases from V and 2 bases from J; bases unmatched to any gene: 8. CDR3 sequence: CACDTVVGDATWDTRQMFF. DNA for the CDR3: TGTGCCTGTGACACCGTGGTGGGGGATGCCACCTGGGACACCCGACAGATGTTTTTC.

Regarding this clone: One base separates it from a far larger clone, so it is likely a read error. This specimen includes other DNA sequences encoding the same CDR3. The chain recombines TRDV2 with TRDJ1, with 9 bases that match TRDD3. CDR1 and CDR2 from the germline V gene are GEAIGNYY and EKD. This CDR3 comprises 18 residues. In nucleotides, the CDR3 is TGTGCCTGTGACACCCTGATGGGGATACGCGGGGACACCGATAAGCTCATCTTT. Translated, it gives CACDTLMGIRGDTDKLIF.

Concerning this clone itself: A single base is all that separates this from a far larger clone, so a read error is likely. This specimen includes other DNA sequences encoding the same CDR3. V gene TRDV2 combines with J gene TRDJ1; no clear D. Germline V gene lookup returns CDR1 GEAIGNYY and CDR2 EKD. There are 19 residues in the CDR3. The CDR3 region is CACDTVTNGVETYTDKLIF. The DNA for the CDR3 is TGTGCCTGCGACACGGTAACGAATGGTGTGGAGACGTACACCGATAAACTCATCTTT.

As to this clone: Given a far larger clone just one base away, this is likely a sequencing read error. The sample carries other DNA sequences with the same CDR3. The chain uses TRDV2 and TRDJ1, with D perhaps matching TRDD3 (6 bases). This CDR3 contains 19 residues. Germline CDR1 GEAIGNYY, CDR2 EKD. DNA for the CDR3: TGTGCCTGTGACACCCTGGGGATTATTAGAGACACTCACACCGATAAGCTCATCTTT. It yields the protein CACDTLGIIRDTHTDKLIF.

This clone was detected a few times. A far larger clone lies a single base away; this is likely a read error. The same CDR3 can be traced to other DNA sequences in this sample. V and J are TRDV2 and TRDJ1, with a tentative D call TRDD3 (6 bases). Germline assignment: CDR1 GEAIGNYY and CDR2 EKD. The CDR3 is 14 amino acids. Trimming pared 1 base from V and 4 bases from J, leaving 12 bases between. CDR3 sequence reads: CACDTLGGGDKLIF. The CDR3 coding sequence is TGTGCCTGTGACACACTGGGAGGCGGCGATAAACTCATCTTT.

Worth noting for this clone: One base separates it from a far larger clone, so it is likely a read error. Other nucleotide sequences in the sample specify the same CDR3. The gene calls are TRDV2 and TRDJ1; 12 bases match TRDD3. Per the germline V gene, CDR1 is GEAIGNYY and CDR2 is EKD. The CDR3 is 20 residues long. The V gene end was trimmed by 0 bases and the J gene end by 0 bases; junction bases not matched to a gene: 13. The CDR3 here is CACDTVRTGGYSLYTDKLIF. As DNA, the CDR3 is TGTGCCTGTGACACCGTTCGGACTGGGGGATACTCCCTATACACCGATAAACTCATCTTT.

In this sample, this clone turned up a few times. A read error is the likely source, as a far larger clone sits one nucleotide away. The identical CDR3 is also encoded by other nucleotide sequences in the sample. This rearrangement joins TRDV2 to TRDJ1, with TRDD3 identical over 11 bases. This CDR3 contains 18 residues. Looked up from germline, CDR1 is GEAIGNYY and CDR2 is EKD. In nucleotides, the CDR3 is TGTGCCTGTGAACAACTGGGGGATAGGGGGTCCGCCGCCGACAAACTCATCTTT. Protein product: CACEQLGDRGSAADKLIF.

This clone was seen only once. The V call is TRDV2, the J call TRDJ3, with D possibly being TRDD2 (6 bases). This CDR3 region has 18 residues. Germline V gene sequence: CDR1 GEAIGNYY, CDR2 EKD. With 1 base removed from V and 0 bases from J, the gap between germline ends came to 12 bases. The CDR3 sequence is CACDTGSYSSWDTRQMFF. CDR3 nucleotide sequence: TGTGCCTGTGACACGGGATCCTACTCCTCCTGGGACACCCGACAGATGTTTTTC.

Concerning this clone: With a far larger clone one base away, a read error is the likely cause. The chain recombines TRDV2 with TRDJ1, with unresolved D. Germline V lookup: CDR1 GEAIGNYY, CDR2 EKD. This CDR3 has 16 residues. V gave up 0 bases and J gave up 0 bases, with 13 bases separating them. The CDR3 region has the DNA TGTGCCTGTGACACCGCAGGGGCGAAGTACACCGATAAACTCATCTTT. The encoded protein is CACDTAGAKYTDKLIF.

In its sample, this clone was seen a few times. TCRdb's entry gives the protein of a much larger clone, which mismatches this DNA's translation at residue 4, likely from a read error; the protein reported here is translated from the DNA. J is TRDJ1 and V is TRDV2, with TRDD3 matching 8 bases. In germline, CDR1 is GEAIGNYY, CDR2 EKD. The CDR3 sequence is 19 residues long. CDR3 in amino acids: CACNTVTGGQGMYTDKLIF. CDR3 DNA sequence: TGTGCCTGTAACACCGTAACTGGGGGCCAAGGGATGTACACCGATAAACTCATCTTT.

This clone turned up a few times. This DNA's translation and the protein TCRdb lists, from a much larger clone, do not match at residue 10, likely due to a read error; the protein shown is translated from the DNA. The genes are TRDV2 and TRDJ1; 7 nucleotides agree with TRDD3. The CDR3 is 16 amino acids. Germline CDR1 GEAIGNYY, CDR2 EKD. Trimming cost V 4 bases and J 2 bases; bases outside gene matches: 12. For the CDR3, the DNA is TGTGCCTGTGATCTACCGGGGGATCGGGAAACCGATAAACTCATCTTT. Protein: CACDLPGDRETDKLIF.

The gene calls are TRDV2 and TRDJ1; 11 nucleotides agree with TRDD3. This CDR3 comprises 17 residues. Per germline, CDR1 GEAIGNYY and CDR2 EKD. V trimming: 0 bases; J trimming: 6 bases; junction bases outside the gene matches: 11. CDR3 bases: TGTGCCTGTGACACCGTGGAACTGGGGGATAAGCCCTATAAACTCATCTTT. Amino acids: CACDTVELGDKPYKLIF.